This TCR beta chain was captured in a study of T cell changes during pregnancy in multiple sclerosis. Assay used: immunoSEQ multiplex PCR; TCRdb lists only in-frame clones, some missing. The sample has 60,000 or so clones; 90% to 95% are singletons. The receptor comes from a female donor with multiple sclerosis, enrolled in a pregnancy study. The sequencing here drew on peripheral blood, taken before pregnancy.

CDR3 nucleotides: TGTGCCAGCAGCTTAGGGGGCGCGGGGGAAAAACTGTTTTTT. Translation gives CASSLGGAGEKLFF. The chain recombines TRBV11-3 with TRBJ1-4; TRBD1 is a possible D gene (5 bases). The germline V and J ends were trimmed by 1 base and 8 bases, with 11 bases remaining between them. This CDR3 region has 14 residues. The V gene's germline CDR1 is SGHNT and CDR2 YENEEA.